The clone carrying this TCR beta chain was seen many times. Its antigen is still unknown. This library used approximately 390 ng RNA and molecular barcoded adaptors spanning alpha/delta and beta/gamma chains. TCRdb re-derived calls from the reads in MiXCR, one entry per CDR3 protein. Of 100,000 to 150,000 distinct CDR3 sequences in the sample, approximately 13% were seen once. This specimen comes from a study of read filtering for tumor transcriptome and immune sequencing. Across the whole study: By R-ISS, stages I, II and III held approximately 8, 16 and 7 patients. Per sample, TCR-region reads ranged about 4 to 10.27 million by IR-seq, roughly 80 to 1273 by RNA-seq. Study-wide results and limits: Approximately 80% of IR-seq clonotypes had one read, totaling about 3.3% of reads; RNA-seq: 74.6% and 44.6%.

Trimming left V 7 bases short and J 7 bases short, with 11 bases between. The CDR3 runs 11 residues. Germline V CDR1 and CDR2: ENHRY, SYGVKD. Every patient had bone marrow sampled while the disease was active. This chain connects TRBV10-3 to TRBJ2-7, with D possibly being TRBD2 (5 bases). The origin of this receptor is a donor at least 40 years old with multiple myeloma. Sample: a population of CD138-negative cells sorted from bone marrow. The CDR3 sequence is CAITVGGEQYF. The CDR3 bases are TGTGCCATCACCGTCGGAGGAGAGCAGTACTTC.